The 21 T cell receptor beta chains presented below share a single source sample, sequenced in a study of OX40 agonist ivuxolimab in advanced cancers. Profiled with immunoSEQ multiplex PCR; TCRdb holds only in-frame clones, not every one. The top ten hold nearly 0.55% of the sample, which has 60,000 to 100,000 clones, 85% to 90% seen once. Sequenced here: CD4+ or CD8+ T cells sorted from blood, sampled in a trial of the OX40 agonist ivuxolimab. These receptors all come from an adult with an advanced solid tumor such as melanoma, head and neck, liver or kidney cancer.

The chain couples TRBV19 to TRBJ2-1, with TRBD2 matching over 12 bases. This CDR3 spans 15 amino acids. Germline-derived CDR1 and CDR2 are LNHDA and SQIVND (reference sequence). J lost 9 bases, V lost 5 bases, and 8 bases had no gene match. The chain's CDR3 is CASSSSGLAGGEQFF. CDR3 sequence (DNA): TGTGCCAGTAGTTCATCGGGACTAGCGGGCGGTGAGCAGTTCTTC. The complete variable domain, with remaining parts taken from reference TRBV19 and TRBJ2-1, reads DGGITQSPKYLFRKEGQNVTLSCEQNLNHDAMYWYRQDPGQGLRLIYYSQIVNDFQKGDIAEGYSVSREKKESFPLTVTSAQKNPTAFYLCASSSSGLAGGEQFFGPGTRLTVL.

The rearrangement links TRBV7-6 to TRBJ1-3; D gene ambiguous. Trimming cost V 1 base and J 8 bases, with 9 bases left between them. The CDR3 loop spans 13 amino acids. The germline CDR1 and CDR2 sequences are SGHVS and FNYEAQ. CDR3 nucleotides: TGTGCCAGCAGCTTAGGGCGCGGAGACACCATATATTTT. Amino acids: CASSLGRGDTIYF. Full variable domain (rest looked up from reference TRBV7-6 and TRBJ1-3): GAGVSQSPRYKVTKRGQDVALRCDPISGHVSLYWYRQALGQGPEFLTYFNYEAQQDKSGLPNDRFSAERPEGSISTLTIQRTEQRDSAMYRCASSLGRGDTIYFGEGSWLTVV.

This clone was seen a handful of times. This rearrangement joins TRBV6-5 to TRBJ1-2; D ambiguous. The CDR3 runs to 12 residues. From germline, CDR1 is MNHEY and CDR2 SVGAGI. Trimming took off 7 bases at V and 4 bases at J, with 10 bases between the two ends. In nucleotides, the CDR3 is TGTGCCAGCACAAGGCCAGGCTATGGCTACACCTTC. Amino acid sequence: CASTRPGYGYTF.

This chain connects TRBV9 to TRBJ1-2; 11 bases match TRBD1. From germline, CDR1 is SGDLS and CDR2 YYNGEE. CDR3 length equals 15 residues. V shed 3 bases, J shed 3 bases, and the junction held 4 bases outside the gene matches. The CDR3 nucleotides read TGTGCCAGCAGCGGTGGACAGGGGGCGGACTATGGCTACACCTTC. Its protein product is CASSGGQGADYGYTF. Complete variable domain (other parts from reference TRBV9 and TRBJ1-2): DSGVTQTPKHLITATGQRVTLRCSPRSGDLSVYWYQQSLDQGLQFLIQYYNGEERAKGNILERFSAQQFPDLHSELNLSSLELGDSALYFCASSGGQGADYGYTFGSGTRLTVV.

Only one count was recorded for this clone. The V call is TRBV28, the J call TRBJ2-1, with TRBD2 matching over 7 bases. Germline CDR1 is MDHEN and CDR2 is SYDVKM. This CDR3 contains 15 residues. The V gene end was trimmed by 6 bases and the J gene end by 4 bases; junction bases not matched to a gene: 9. CDR3 sequence reads: CASRTPGEGYNEQFF. CDR3 bases: TGTGCCAGCAGAACGCCGGGGGAGGGATACAATGAGCAGTTCTTC.

V is TRBV29-1 and J is TRBJ2-1; tentatively, D is TRBD2 (6 bases). Germline V gives CDR1 SQVTM, CDR2 ANQGSEA. Trimming left V 3 bases short and J 8 bases short, with 14 bases between. The CDR3 extends over 13 amino acids. This chain's CDR3 is CSVDPTSGDEQFF. As DNA, the CDR3 is TGCAGCGTTGACCCTACATCGGGGGATGAGCAGTTCTTC.

The chain recombines TRBV30 with TRBJ2-1; D gene unclear. Trimming removed 0 bases from V and 10 bases from J, with 19 bases in between. CDR1 and CDR2 (germline): GTSNPN, SVGIG (reference sequence). The CDR3 extends over 15 amino acids. The CDR3 here is CAWSVPRRSRSEQFF. The CDR3 DNA reads TGTGCCTGGAGTGTACCTCGTAGGTCCAGGTCCGAGCAGTTCTTC.

V and J are TRBV15 and TRBJ2-1, with TRBD2 identical over 16 bases. This CDR3 comprises 17 residues. V was clipped by 1 base and J by 8 bases; unmatched bases: 5. Germline lookup yields CDR1 LNHNV and CDR2 YYDKDF (reference sequence). The CDR3 DNA is TGTGCCACCAGCAGAGCCTATGGGACTAGCGGGAGGGATGAGCAGTTCTTC. Protein product: CATSRAYGTSGRDEQFF.

The rearrangement joins TRBV18 to TRBJ2-7; 8 bases map to TRBD2. The CDR3 has 16 amino acids. V lost 2 bases, J lost 6 bases, and 12 bases stayed unmatched. Looked up from germline, CDR1 is KGHSH and CDR2 is LQKENI. CDR3 amino acids: CASSPSSARAGGEQYF. The CDR3 DNA is TGTGCCAGCTCACCATCGTCTGCTAGGGCGGGAGGCGAGCAGTACTTC.

This chain uses TRBV30 with TRBJ1-4; no reliable D call. The CDR3 contains 15 residues. V was shortened by 2 bases and J by 4 bases, with 14 bases between the two germline ends. Looked up from germline, CDR1 is GTSNPN and CDR2 is SVGIG (reference sequence). The CDR3 reads CAWSPTWQVNEKLFF. CDR3 nucleotides: TGTGCCTGGAGTCCGACCTGGCAGGTTAATGAAAAACTGTTTTTT.

This clone has a handful of counts. This rearrangement joins TRBV5-1 to TRBJ2-2; 8 bases match TRBD2. The CDR3 runs to 16 residues. Per germline, CDR1 SGHRS and CDR2 YFSETQ. Trimming took 5 bases from V and 2 from J; bases not matched to a gene: 8. The CDR3 nucleotides are TGCGCCAGCAGTGTTCGCGGGGGGCTAAACACCGGGGAGCTGTTTTTT. Translated: CASSVRGGLNTGELFF.

The rearrangement uses TRBV19 and TRBJ1-6; D unclear. Germline V gene sequence: CDR1 LNHDA, CDR2 SQIVND (reference sequence). The CDR3 spans 16 residues. Trimming removed 3 bases from V and 0 bases from J, with 9 bases in between. DNA for the CDR3: TGTGCCAGTAGTATGGACCGGGGCTCCTATAATTCACCCCTCCACTTT. Translated: CASSMDRGSYNSPLHF.

The chain employs TRBV18 and TRBJ1-2; 7 nucleotides align to TRBD1. The germline gives CDR1 KGHSH, CDR2 LQKENI. V shed 1 base, J shed 1 base, and the junction held 3 bases outside the gene matches. This CDR3 region has 15 residues. The CDR3: CASSPRQGGNYGYTF. CDR3 sequence (DNA): TGTGCCAGCTCACCACGACAGGGAGGTAACTATGGCTACACCTTC.

The chain carries TRBV2 and TRBJ2-1, with TRBD2 matching 12 bases. Germline assignment: CDR1 SNHLY and CDR2 FYNNEI. V was clipped by 8 bases and J by 5 bases; unmatched bases: 7. The CDR3 has 15 amino acids. The CDR3 loop reads CASVPGLAGHNEQFF. CDR3 nucleotide sequence: TGTGCCAGCGTTCCGGGACTAGCGGGCCACAATGAGCAGTTCTTC.

This clone was observed once. V usage is TRBV20-1 and J usage is TRBJ1-2, with D unclear. This CDR3 spans 11 amino acids. CDR1 DFQATT and CDR2 SNEGSKA come from the germline V gene (reference sequence). The CDR3 reads CSAVVDYGYTF. DNA for the CDR3: TGCAGCGCCGTGGTTGACTATGGCTACACCTTC.

The chain employs TRBV25-1 and TRBJ2-1, with D possibly matching TRBD2 (6 bases). Per germline, CDR1 MGHDK and CDR2 SYGVNS. The ends were cut back, 5 bases at V and 7 bases at J, with 12 bases in the middle. The CDR3 totals 13 residues. CDR3 amino acids: CASSRGNMNEQFF. CDR3 sequence (DNA): TGTGCCAGCAGTCGCGGGAACATGAATGAGCAGTTCTTC.

This clone was observed once. The chain has TRBV6-5 and TRBJ2-7; 8 bases agree with TRBD1. The germline CDR1 and CDR2 sequences are MNHEY and SVGAGI. The V segment lost 0 bases and the J segment 1 base; nucleotides outside the gene matches: 5. This CDR3 has 16 amino acids. This chain's CDR3 is CASSYSGTGGSYEQYF. The DNA of the CDR3 is TGTGCCAGCAGTTACTCGGGGACAGGAGGATCCTACGAGCAGTACTTC.

This clone was observed a handful of times. The chain links TRBV5-1 to TRBJ2-5, with D tentatively TRBD1 (6 bases). Germline assignment: CDR1 SGHRS and CDR2 YFSETQ. Between the trimmed V and J ends, which lost 3 bases and 5 bases, there was a span of 11 bases. The CDR3 has 13 amino acids. The CDR3 sequence is CASSSGHSETQYF. In DNA, the CDR3 is TGCGCCAGCAGCTCGGGACACTCGGAGACCCAGTACTTC. The whole variable domain, filled in from reference TRBV5-1 and TRBJ2-5, reads KAGVTQTPRYLIKTRGQQVTLSCSPISGHRSVSWYQQTPGQGLQFLFEYFSETQRNKGNFPGRFSGRQFSNSRSEMNVSTLELGDSALYLCASSSGHSETQYFGPGTRLLVL.

The CDR3 DNA reads as TGTGCCAGCTCCCTGGACAGGAAAGAGACCCAGTACTTC. Translated: CASSLDRKETQYF. The chain couples TRBV18 to TRBJ2-5; 7 positions match TRBD1. With V trimmed by 6 bases and J by 3 bases, 4 bases remained unmatched. CDR3 length equals 13 residues. In germline, CDR1 is KGHSH, CDR2 LQKENI.

The rearrangement uses TRBV30 and TRBJ1-1, with D hard to call. This CDR3 is 13 amino acids long. V shed 4 bases and J shed 1 base, with 10 bases lying between them. Germline CDR1 GTSNPN, CDR2 SVGIG (reference sequence). The CDR3 protein is CAWTPDGNTEAFF. The DNA of the CDR3 is TGTGCCTGGACCCCGGACGGGAACACTGAAGCTTTCTTT.

This sequence joins TRBV2 and TRBJ1-5, with TRBD1 as a possible D gene (5 bases). The V and J ends lost 5 bases and 7 bases respectively, with 15 bases between them. This CDR3 comprises 14 residues. The germline V gene encodes CDR1 SNHLY and CDR2 FYNNEI. CDR3: CASSPVRGEQPQHF. Written as DNA, the CDR3 is TGTGCCAGCAGTCCCGTCAGAGGGGAACAGCCCCAGCATTTT. Full variable domain (outside the CDR3, taken from reference TRBV2 and TRBJ1-5): EPEVTQTPSHQVTQMGQEVILRCVPISNHLYFYWYRQILGQKVEFLVSFYNNEISEKSEIFDDQFSVERPDGSNFTLKIRSTKLEDSAMYFCASSPVRGEQPQHFGDGTRLSIL.